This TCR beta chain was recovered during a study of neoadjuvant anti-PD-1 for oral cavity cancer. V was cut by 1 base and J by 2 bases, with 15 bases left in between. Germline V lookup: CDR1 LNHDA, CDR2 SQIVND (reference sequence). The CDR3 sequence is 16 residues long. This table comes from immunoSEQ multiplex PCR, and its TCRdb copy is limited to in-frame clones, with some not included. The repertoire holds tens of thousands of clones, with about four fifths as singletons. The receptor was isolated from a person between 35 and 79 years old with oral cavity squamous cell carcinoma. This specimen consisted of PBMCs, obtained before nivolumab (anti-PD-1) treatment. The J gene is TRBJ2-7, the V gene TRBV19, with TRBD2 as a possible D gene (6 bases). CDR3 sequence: CASSIGARREAYEQYF. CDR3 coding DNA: TGTGCCAGTAGTATAGGAGCGCGGAGGGAGGCCTACGAGCAGTACTTC.